The 23 T cell receptor beta chains listed next were all sequenced from one sample in a study of cytomegalovirus exposure and HLA in healthy donors. Both 60 Vbeta primers and 13 Jbeta primers went into the PCR. TCRdb's copy holds only in-frame clones and misses some; the assay was immunoSEQ multiplex PCR. The data hold 200,000 or so clones, with about 80% observed a single time. The sequenced sample was PBMCs. The receptors come from a young woman in good health and CMV-seropositive.

The table lists this clone with a count of one. V is TRBV21-1 and J is TRBJ1-6; TRBD1, the table's D call, lacks a check against the DNA. TRBV21-1 is a documented pseudogene. CDR3 length: 16 residues. Here the CDR3 reads CASSKDATGGDSPLHF. The CDR3 DNA is TGTGCCAGCAGCAAAGACGCGACAGGGGGAGATTCACCCCTCCACTTT.

Turning to this clone: The junction departs from the called germline gene at one end, perhaps through a read error. The CDR3 bases are TGCGCCAGCAGCCAAGGAAATACTGCCGGGAACAATGAAGCTTTCTTT. It specifies CASSQGNTAGNNEAFF. The chain recombines TRBV4-1 with TRBJ1-1; D ambiguous. Germline V lookup: CDR1 MGHRA, CDR2 YSYEKL. The CDR3 is 16 residues long.

This chain connects TRBV12-5 to TRBJ1-3, with D unresolved. Germline lookup yields CDR1 LGHNT and CDR2 FRNRAP. V was shortened by 1 base and J by 0 bases, with 10 bases between the two germline ends. CDR3 length equals 16 residues. The CDR3 loop reads CASGLGAGNSGNTIYF. The CDR3 coding sequence is TGTGCTAGTGGTTTGGGCGCAGGAAACTCTGGAAACACCATATATTTT.

This clone has just a few counts. The gene calls are TRBV5-6 and TRBJ1-1; D call uncertain. This CDR3 has 12 amino acids. The germline CDR1 and CDR2 sequences are SGHDT and YYEEEE. Trimming shortened V by 2 bases and J by 1 base, and 3 bases separated the two germline ends. The CDR3 here is CASSFWNTEAFF. CDR3 in DNA: TGTGCCAGCAGCTTCTGGAACACTGAAGCTTTCTTT.

V and J are TRBV4-1 and TRBJ1-1; perhaps TRBD1 as D (6 bases). The CDR3 runs to 18 residues. CDR1 MGHRA and CDR2 YSYEKL come from the germline V gene. Between the trimmed V and J ends, which lost 2 bases and 6 bases, there was a span of 25 bases. The CDR3 region has the DNA TGCGCCAGCAGCCAAATAAGGGGTCCTAGGGGGAAGGTTGCTGAAGCTTTCTTT. Translation gives CASSQIRGPRGKVAEAFF.

For the CDR3, the DNA is TGTGCCTGGAGTAGGGGGCAAGAGACCCAGTACTTC. Amino acids: CAWSRGQETQYF. The rearrangement links TRBV30 to TRBJ2-5; D possibly corresponds to TRBD1 (6 bases). V was clipped by 2 bases and J by 2 bases, with 6 bases between them. Germline CDR1 is GTSNPN and CDR2 is SVGIG (reference sequence). The CDR3 sequence is 12 residues long. Combining the CDR3 with reference TRBV30 and TRBJ2-5 gives the whole variable domain SQTIHQWPATLVQPVGSPLSLECTVEGTSNPNLYWYRQAAGRGLQLLFYSVGIGQISSEVPQNLSASRPQDRQFILSSKKLLLSDSGFYLCAWSRGQETQYFGPGTRLLVL.

The chain joins TRBV5-1 to TRBJ2-3; tentative D call: TRBD2 (6 bases). V was shortened by 4 bases and J by 4 bases, with 13 bases between the two germline ends. CDR1 is SGHRS, CDR2 YFSETQ, per germline. The CDR3 is 14 amino acids. CDR3 bases: TGCGCCAGCAGCCCCCAGACTAGTTCAGATACGCAGTATTTT. Amino acids: CASSPQTSSDTQYF.

The chain couples TRBV6-1 to TRBJ1-1; TRBD1 matches at 7 bases. The trim removed 6 bases at V and 1 base at J, leaving 2 bases unmatched. The CDR3 is made up of 13 amino acids. Germline CDR1 is MNHNS and CDR2 is SASEGT. The CDR3 DNA reads as TGTGCCAGCAGCGGACAGGAGAACACTGAAGCTTTCTTT. Protein: CASSGQENTEAFF.

The genes are TRBV19 and TRBJ1-2, with a tentative D call TRBD1 (6 bases). The CDR3 is 14 residues long. The ends were cut back, 6 bases at V and 8 bases at J, with 19 bases in the middle. Germline CDR1 is LNHDA and CDR2 is SQIVND (reference sequence). The CDR3 protein is CASSLITGNRGYTF. CDR3 bases: TGTGCCAGTAGCCTAATAACAGGGAACAGGGGCTACACCTTC.

The V gene is TRBV19, the J gene TRBJ2-2; 10 bases agree with TRBD2. The CDR3 runs to 16 residues. Germline values: CDR1 LNHDA, CDR2 SQIVND (reference sequence). The J segment lost 4 bases and the V segment lost 4 bases, leaving 6 bases of the junction unmatched. CDR3 sequence (DNA): TGTGCCAGTAGTACACTCTCTAGCGGGGGCACCGGGGAGCTGTTTTTT. Translating gives CASSTLSSGGTGELFF. Filled out from reference TRBV19 and TRBJ2-2, the complete variable domain reads DGGITQSPKYLFRKEGQNVTLSCEQNLNHDAMYWYRQDPGQGLRLIYYSQIVNDFQKGDIAEGYSVSREKKESFPLTVTSAQKNPTAFYLCASSTLSSGGTGELFFGEGSRLTVL.

The chain combines TRBV29-1 with TRBJ2-4; D possibly corresponds to TRBD1 (6 bases). V lost 0 bases to trimming and J lost 1 base, with 16 bases between them. The CDR3 runs 17 residues. Germline V gene lookup returns CDR1 SQVTM and CDR2 ANQGSEA. CDR3 in DNA: TGCAGCGTTGAAGATGGTGGCCCCGACAGGGCCAAAAACATTCAGTACTTC. Its protein is CSVEDGGPDRAKNIQYF.

The genes are TRBV30 and TRBJ1-2, with D perhaps matching TRBD1 (5 bases). V gave up 0 bases and J gave up 13 bases, with 12 bases separating them. The CDR3 has 11 amino acids. Germline V gene lookup returns CDR1 GTSNPN and CDR2 SVGIG (reference sequence). In DNA form, the CDR3 reads TGTGCCTGGAGTGTACAGGTCGGTTTCACCTTC. Translated: CAWSVQVGFTF.

The rearrangement uses TRBV10-2 and TRBJ1-1, with 7 bases lining up with TRBD1. The CDR3 has 17 amino acids. Losses at the gene ends were 6 bases for V and 5 bases for J; bases not matched to a gene: 18. Germline CDR1 reads WSHSY; CDR2 reads SAAADI. The CDR3 DNA reads as TGCGCCAGCAGAGATCCTTTAAGACAGGGAAGAAGAACTGAAGCTTTCTTT. It encodes CASRDPLRQGRRTEAFF.

V gene TRBV5-1 combines with J gene TRBJ2-5, with 8 bases identical to TRBD2. The J call could be wrong; TRBJ2-7 is a better fit for the DNA end. The germline CDR1 and CDR2 sequences are SGHRS and YFSETQ. CDR3 size: 14 residues. CDR3 DNA: TGCGCCAGCAGCTTGACTAGCGGAAACTACGAGCAGTACTTC. Its translation is CASSLTSGNYEQYF.

This clone was detected once. The chain links TRBV5-1 to TRBJ1-1; 8 bases agree with TRBD1. Germline V gene sequence: CDR1 SGHRS, CDR2 YFSETQ. Trimming took 4 bases from V and 4 from J; bases not matched to a gene: 6. The CDR3 extends over 14 amino acids. The CDR3 DNA reads TGCGCCAGCAGCCCGCAGGGGGCTAGCACTGAAGCTTTCTTT. It encodes CASSPQGASTEAFF.

Concerning this clone itself: In the same sample, other DNA sequences code for this CDR3. The chain links TRBV29-1 to TRBJ1-1; perhaps TRBD1 as D (6 bases). V dropped 3 bases and J dropped 4 bases, with 6 bases sitting between them. Per the germline V gene, CDR1 is SQVTM and CDR2 is ANQGSEA. This CDR3 region has 11 residues. CDR3 amino acids: CSVDRGTEAFF. In DNA, the CDR3 is TGCAGCGTTGACAGGGGCACTGAAGCTTTCTTT.

In DNA form, the CDR3 reads TGTGCCAGCAGTTTAGGCGGGGGGGCCATAGATACGCAGTATTTT. Its protein product is CASSLGGGAIDTQYF. This chain links TRBV27 with TRBJ2-3; 9 bases line up with TRBD2. The CDR3 runs to 15 residues. V lost 2 bases and J lost 5; bases outside the gene matches: 5. Per germline, CDR1 MNHEY and CDR2 SMNVEV (reference sequence).

V usage is TRBV19 and J usage is TRBJ2-1; TRBD2 is a possible D gene (6 bases). The CDR3 contains 15 residues. Germline CDR1 reads LNHDA; CDR2 reads SQIVND (reference sequence). V lost 9 bases, J lost 7 bases, and 22 bases lay in between. The CDR3 protein is CASLHRLGLTNEQFF. The CDR3 region has the DNA TGTGCCAGCCTACACCGACTAGGTTTAACGAATGAGCAGTTCTTC.

This clone was found a few times. The chain combines TRBV2 with TRBJ1-6; possibly TRBD1 for D (5 bases). Germline CDR1 is SNHLY and CDR2 is FYNNEI. This CDR3 has 15 amino acids. V lost 7 bases and J 0 bases, leaving 10 bases between the germline ends. CDR3 sequence: CASKDTDSYNSPLHF. CDR3 DNA sequence: TGTGCCAGCAAGGACACGGACTCCTATAATTCACCCCTCCACTTT.

This clone was picked up a small number of times. This sequence joins TRBV2 and TRBJ1-1, with no clear D. V was cut by 6 bases and J by 0 bases, with 5 bases left in between. This CDR3 has 12 amino acids. Germline V lookup: CDR1 SNHLY, CDR2 FYNNEI. The CDR3 here is CASRQMNTEAFF. The CDR3 DNA reads as TGTGCCAGCAGACAGATGAACACTGAAGCTTTCTTT.

This clone has just one count. The V call is TRBV4-1, the J call TRBJ2-5; TRBD2 aligns across 7 bases. The germline V gene has CDR1 MGHRA and CDR2 YSYEKL. This CDR3 is built from 14 residues. The trim removed 1 base at V and 5 bases at J, leaving 4 bases unmatched. For the CDR3, the DNA is TGCGCCAGCAGCCAAGTCGATAGCGGGGAGACCCAGTACTTC. As protein: CASSQVDSGETQYF.

This chain links TRBV4-1 with TRBJ1-1; D perhaps matches TRBD1 (5 bases). V lost 3 bases and J 2 bases, leaving 16 bases between the germline ends. The CDR3 spans 16 residues. Germline values: CDR1 MGHRA, CDR2 YSYEKL. The CDR3 DNA follows: TGCGCCAGCAGCCAGAAGGAGGGGACTAGAAACACTGAAGCTTTCTTT. Its translation is CASSQKEGTRNTEAFF.

The chain joins TRBV6-6 to TRBJ2-1, with D maybe TRBD2 (5 bases). This CDR3 is built from 15 residues. Trimming cost V 6 bases and J 2 bases, with 14 bases left between them. Germline loops: CDR1 MNHNY, CDR2 SVGAGI (reference sequence). CDR3 coding DNA: TGTGCCAGCAGCTCCACCCTGGGAGCCTACAATGAGCAGTTCTTC. Translated: CASSSTLGAYNEQFF.